This T cell receptor beta chain stems from a study of radiotherapy plus CTLA-4 blockade in lung cancer. The CDR3 runs 16 residues. Germline lookup yields CDR1 MGHDK and CDR2 SYGVNS. Trimming left V 5 bases short and J 6 bases short, with 19 bases between. Sequencing used immunoSEQ multiplex PCR; TCRdb keeps in-frame clones, though not all of them. Of approximately 94,000 clones listed, around 83% are singletons. Regarding this clone: The antigen is undetermined.

Study-level points and caveats: Increased serum interferon-beta after radiation also reportedly predicted response strongly.

The clonotype comes from a human donor with non-small cell lung cancer that progressed on radiotherapy plus ipilimumab. This chain connects TRBV25-1 to TRBJ2-2; either TRBD1 or TRBD2 may fit D (5 bases each). The source was peripheral blood, collected from a patient treated with radiotherapy plus ipilimumab. The CDR3 nucleotides read TGTGCCAGCAGTCGTCCAGGGACGATTTCTTCCGGGGAGCTGTTTTTT. This translates into CASSRPGTISSGELFF.